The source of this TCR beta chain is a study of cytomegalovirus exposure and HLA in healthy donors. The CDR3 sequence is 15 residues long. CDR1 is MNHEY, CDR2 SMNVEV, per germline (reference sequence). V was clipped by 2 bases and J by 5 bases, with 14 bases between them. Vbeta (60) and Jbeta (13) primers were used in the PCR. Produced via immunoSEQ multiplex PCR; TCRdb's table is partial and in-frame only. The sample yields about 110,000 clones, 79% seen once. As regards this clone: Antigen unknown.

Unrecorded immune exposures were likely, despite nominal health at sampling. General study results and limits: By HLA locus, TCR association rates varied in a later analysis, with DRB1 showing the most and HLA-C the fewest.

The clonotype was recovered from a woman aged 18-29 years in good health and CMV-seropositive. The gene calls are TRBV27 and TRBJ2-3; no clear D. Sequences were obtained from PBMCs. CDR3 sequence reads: CASSLQVARIDTQYF. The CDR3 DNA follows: TGTGCCAGCAGTTTACAGGTGGCCCGAATAGATACGCAGTATTTT.